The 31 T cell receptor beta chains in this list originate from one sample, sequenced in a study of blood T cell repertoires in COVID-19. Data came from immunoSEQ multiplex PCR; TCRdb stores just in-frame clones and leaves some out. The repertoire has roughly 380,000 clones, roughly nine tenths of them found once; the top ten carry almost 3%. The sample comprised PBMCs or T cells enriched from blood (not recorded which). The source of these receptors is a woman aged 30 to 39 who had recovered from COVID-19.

CDR3 residues: CASSQVAGGAEAFF. The CDR3 DNA sequence: TGTGCCAGCAGCCAAGTAGCTGGGGGGGCTGAAGCTTTCTTT. This chain uses TRBV16 with TRBJ1-1; the D gene is possibly TRBD1 (5 bases). CDR1 is KGHSY and CDR2 is FQNENV in the germline V gene. CDR3 length equals 14 residues. The ends were cut back, 2 bases at V and 6 bases at J, with 13 bases in the middle.

The CDR3 spells CASSPSVGANTEAFF. The CDR3 region has the DNA TGTGCCAGCTCACCATCAGTAGGGGCAAACACTGAAGCTTTCTTT. J is TRBJ1-1 and V is TRBV18, with D possibly being TRBD1 (5 bases). Trimming pared 2 bases from V and 2 bases from J, leaving 12 bases between. This CDR3 contains 15 residues. Looked up from germline, CDR1 is KGHSH and CDR2 is LQKENI.

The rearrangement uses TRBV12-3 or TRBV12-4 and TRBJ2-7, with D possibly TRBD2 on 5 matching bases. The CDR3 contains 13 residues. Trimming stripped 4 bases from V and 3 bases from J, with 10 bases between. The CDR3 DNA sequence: TGTGCCAGCAGTTCCGGGGAAGACTACGAGCAGTACTTC. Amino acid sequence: CASSSGEDYEQYF.

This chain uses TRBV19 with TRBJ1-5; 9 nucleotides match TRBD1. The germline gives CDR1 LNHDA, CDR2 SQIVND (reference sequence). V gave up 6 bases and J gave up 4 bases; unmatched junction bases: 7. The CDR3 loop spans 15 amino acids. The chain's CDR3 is CASSRTQGANQPQHF. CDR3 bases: TGTGCCAGTAGCAGAACACAGGGGGCGAATCAGCCCCAGCATTTT.

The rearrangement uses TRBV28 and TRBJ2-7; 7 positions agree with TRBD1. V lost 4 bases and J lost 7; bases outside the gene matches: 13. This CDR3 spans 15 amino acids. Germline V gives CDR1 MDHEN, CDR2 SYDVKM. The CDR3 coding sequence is TGTGCCAGCAGTTCGCCGGGACAGAGCTATGAGGAGCAGTACTTC. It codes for CASSSPGQSYEEQYF.

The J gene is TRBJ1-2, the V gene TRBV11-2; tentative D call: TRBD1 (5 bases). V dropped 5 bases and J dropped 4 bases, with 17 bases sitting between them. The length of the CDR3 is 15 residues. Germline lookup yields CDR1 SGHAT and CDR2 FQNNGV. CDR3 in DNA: TGTGCCAGCAGCCCCCGACGGGGGGGTAGCTATGGCTACACCTTC. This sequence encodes CASSPRRGGSYGYTF.

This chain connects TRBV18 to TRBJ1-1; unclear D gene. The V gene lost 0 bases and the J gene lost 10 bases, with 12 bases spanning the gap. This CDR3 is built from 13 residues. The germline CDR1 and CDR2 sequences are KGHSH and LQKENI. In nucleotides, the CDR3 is TGTGCCAGCTCACCACCGGGCGCAGTGGGAGCTTTCTTT. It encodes CASSPPGAVGAFF.

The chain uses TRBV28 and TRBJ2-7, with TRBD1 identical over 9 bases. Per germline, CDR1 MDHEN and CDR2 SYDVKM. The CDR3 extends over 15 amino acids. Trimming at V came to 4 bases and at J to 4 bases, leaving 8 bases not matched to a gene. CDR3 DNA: TGTGCCAGCAGTTCGTCGGGACAGGGTTTTTACGAGCAGTACTTC. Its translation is CASSSSGQGFYEQYF.

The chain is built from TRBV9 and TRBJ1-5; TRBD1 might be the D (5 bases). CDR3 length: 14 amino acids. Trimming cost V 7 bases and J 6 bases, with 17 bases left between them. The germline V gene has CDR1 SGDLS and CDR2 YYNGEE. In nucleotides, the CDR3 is TGTGCCAGCGGGGAGAGCGGGGGAGGTCAGCCCCAGCATTTT. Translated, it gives CASGESGGGQPQHF.

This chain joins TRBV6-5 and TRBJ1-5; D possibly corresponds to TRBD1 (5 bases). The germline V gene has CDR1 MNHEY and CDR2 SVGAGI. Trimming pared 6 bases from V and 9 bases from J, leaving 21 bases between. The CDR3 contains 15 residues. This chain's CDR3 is CASSPGQGALGPQHF. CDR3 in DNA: TGTGCCAGCAGCCCAGGACAAGGGGCGTTGGGGCCCCAGCATTTT.

CDR3 bases: TGCGCCAGCAGCCAAGATCGCACTAACTTATACGAGCAGTACTTC. As protein: CASSQDRTNLYEQYF. The rearrangement links TRBV4-1 to TRBJ2-7; D is unclear. This CDR3 spans 15 amino acids. Per germline, CDR1 MGHRA and CDR2 YSYEKL. V was clipped by 0 bases and J by 4 bases, with 13 bases between them.

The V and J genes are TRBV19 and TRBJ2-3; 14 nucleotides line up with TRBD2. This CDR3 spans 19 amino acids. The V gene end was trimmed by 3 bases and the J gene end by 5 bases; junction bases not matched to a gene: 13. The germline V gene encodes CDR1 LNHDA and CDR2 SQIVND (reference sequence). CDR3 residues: CASSMTVGLAGGELDTQYF. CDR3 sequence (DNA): TGTGCCAGTAGTATGACCGTAGGACTAGCGGGAGGTGAGCTAGATACGCAGTATTTT.

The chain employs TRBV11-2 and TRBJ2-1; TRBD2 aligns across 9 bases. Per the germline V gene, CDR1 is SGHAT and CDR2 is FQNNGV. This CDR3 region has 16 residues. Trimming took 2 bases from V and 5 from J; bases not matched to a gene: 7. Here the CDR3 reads CASSLLRGRAHNEQFF. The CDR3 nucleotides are TGTGCCAGCAGCTTATTGCGCGGGAGGGCCCACAATGAGCAGTTCTTC.

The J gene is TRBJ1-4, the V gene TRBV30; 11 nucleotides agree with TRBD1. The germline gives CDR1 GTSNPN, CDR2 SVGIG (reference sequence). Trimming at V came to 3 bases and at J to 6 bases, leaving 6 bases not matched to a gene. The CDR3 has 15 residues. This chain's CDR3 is CAWSPPGQGDEKLFF. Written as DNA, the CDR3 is TGTGCCTGGAGCCCCCCGGGACAGGGGGATGAAAAACTGTTTTTT.

In DNA, the CDR3 is TGTGCCAGCTTTAGCGGGAGGGGCAACGAGCAGTACTTC. This codes for CASFSGRGNEQYF. The rearrangement joins TRBV5-6 to TRBJ2-7; 11 nucleotides match TRBD2. The CDR3 has 13 amino acids. Trimming removed 7 bases from V and 5 bases from J; junction bases left unmatched: 5. Germline values: CDR1 SGHDT, CDR2 YYEEEE.

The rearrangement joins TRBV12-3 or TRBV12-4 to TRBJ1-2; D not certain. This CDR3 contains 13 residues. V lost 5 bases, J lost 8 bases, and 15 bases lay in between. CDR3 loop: CASSPARIGGYTF. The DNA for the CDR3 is TGTGCCAGCAGTCCCGCGAGGATTGGGGGCTACACCTTC.

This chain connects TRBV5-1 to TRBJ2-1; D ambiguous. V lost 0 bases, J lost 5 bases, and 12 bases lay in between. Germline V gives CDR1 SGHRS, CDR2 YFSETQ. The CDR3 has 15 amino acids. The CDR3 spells CASSLEAMENNEQFF. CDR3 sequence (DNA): TGCGCCAGCAGCTTGGAGGCGATGGAGAACAATGAGCAGTTCTTC. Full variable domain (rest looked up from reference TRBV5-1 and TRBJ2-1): KAGVTQTPRYLIKTRGQQVTLSCSPISGHRSVSWYQQTPGQGLQFLFEYFSETQRNKGNFPGRFSGRQFSNSRSEMNVSTLELGDSALYLCASSLEAMENNEQFFGPGTRLTVL.

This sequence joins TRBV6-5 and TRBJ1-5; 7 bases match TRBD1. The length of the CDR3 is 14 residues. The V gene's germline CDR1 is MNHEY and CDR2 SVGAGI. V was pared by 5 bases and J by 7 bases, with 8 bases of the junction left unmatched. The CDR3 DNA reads TGTGCCAGCAGTATCGGCAGGGGGGAACAGCCCCAGCATTTT. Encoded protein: CASSIGRGEQPQHF.

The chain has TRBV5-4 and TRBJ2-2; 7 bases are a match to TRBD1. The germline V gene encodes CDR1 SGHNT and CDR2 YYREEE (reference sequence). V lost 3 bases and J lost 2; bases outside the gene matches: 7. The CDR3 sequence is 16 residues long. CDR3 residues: CASSSQDRINTGELFF. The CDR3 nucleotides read TGTGCCAGCAGCTCCCAGGACAGGATTAACACCGGGGAGCTGTTTTTT.

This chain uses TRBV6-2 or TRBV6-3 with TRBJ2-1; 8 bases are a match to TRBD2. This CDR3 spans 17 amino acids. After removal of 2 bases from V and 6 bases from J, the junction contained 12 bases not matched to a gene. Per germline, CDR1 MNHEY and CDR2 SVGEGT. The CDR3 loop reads CASSYRAQREFGNEQFF. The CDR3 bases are TGTGCCAGCAGTTACAGGGCTCAGCGGGAGTTCGGCAATGAGCAGTTCTTC.

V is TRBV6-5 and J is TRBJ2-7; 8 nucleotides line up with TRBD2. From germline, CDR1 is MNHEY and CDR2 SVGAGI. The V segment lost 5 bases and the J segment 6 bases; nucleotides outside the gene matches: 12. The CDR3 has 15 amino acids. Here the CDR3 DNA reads TGTGCCAGCAGTCCCGGGGGGGTAGGGATCATCGAGCAGTACTTC. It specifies CASSPGGVGIIEQYF.

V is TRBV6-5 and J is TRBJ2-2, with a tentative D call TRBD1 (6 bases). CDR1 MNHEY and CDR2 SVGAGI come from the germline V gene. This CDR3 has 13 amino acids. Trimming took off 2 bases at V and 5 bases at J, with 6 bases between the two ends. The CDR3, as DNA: TGTGCCAGCAGTTACAGGGGGACCGGGGAGCTGTTTTTT. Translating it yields CASSYRGTGELFF.

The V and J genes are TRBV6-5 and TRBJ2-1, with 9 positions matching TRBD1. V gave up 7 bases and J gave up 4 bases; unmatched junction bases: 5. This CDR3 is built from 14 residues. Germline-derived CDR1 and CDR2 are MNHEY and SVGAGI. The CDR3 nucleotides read TGTGCCAGCACTCCGACAGGGGGATACAATGAGCAGTTCTTC. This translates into CASTPTGGYNEQFF.

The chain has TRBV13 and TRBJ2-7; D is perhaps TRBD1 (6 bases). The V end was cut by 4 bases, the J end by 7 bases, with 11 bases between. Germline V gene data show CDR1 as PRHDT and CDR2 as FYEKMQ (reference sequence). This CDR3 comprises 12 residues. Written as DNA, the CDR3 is TGTGCCAGCAGCTCGACAGGTTTAGAGCAGTACTTC. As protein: CASSSTGLEQYF.

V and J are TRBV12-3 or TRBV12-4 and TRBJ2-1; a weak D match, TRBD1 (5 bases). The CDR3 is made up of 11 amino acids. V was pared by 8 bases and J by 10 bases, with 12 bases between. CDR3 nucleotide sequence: TGTGCCAGCCGCAGGGTGGAGGAGCAGTTCTTC. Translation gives CASRRVEEQFF.

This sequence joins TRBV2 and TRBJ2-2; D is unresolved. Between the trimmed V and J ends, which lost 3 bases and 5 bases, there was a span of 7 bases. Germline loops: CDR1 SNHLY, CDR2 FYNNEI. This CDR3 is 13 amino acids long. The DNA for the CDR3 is TGTGCCAGCAGTGATAGAGTGACCGGGGAGCTGTTTTTT. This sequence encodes CASSDRVTGELFF. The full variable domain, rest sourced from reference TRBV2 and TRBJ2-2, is EPEVTQTPSHQVTQMGQEVILRCVPISNHLYFYWYRQILGQKVEFLVSFYNNEISEKSEIFDDQFSVERPDGSNFTLKIRSTKLEDSAMYFCASSDRVTGELFFGEGSRLTVL.

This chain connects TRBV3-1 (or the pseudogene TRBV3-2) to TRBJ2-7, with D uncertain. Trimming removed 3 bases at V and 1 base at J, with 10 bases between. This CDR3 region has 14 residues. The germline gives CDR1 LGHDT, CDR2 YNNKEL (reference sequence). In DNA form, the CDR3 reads TGTGCCAGCAGCCAGAGCAGGCATTCCTACGAGCAGTACTTC. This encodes CASSQSRHSYEQYF.

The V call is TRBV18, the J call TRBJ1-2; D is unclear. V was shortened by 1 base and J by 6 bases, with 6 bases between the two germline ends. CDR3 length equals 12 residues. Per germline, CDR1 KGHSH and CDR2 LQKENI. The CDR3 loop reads CASSPRLNGYTF. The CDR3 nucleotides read TGTGCCAGCTCACCACGGCTTAATGGCTACACCTTC. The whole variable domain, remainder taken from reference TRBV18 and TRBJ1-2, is NAGVMQNPRHLVRRRGQEARLRCSPMKGHSHVYWYRQLPEEGLKFMVYLQKENIIDESGMPKERFSAEFPKEGPSILRIQQVVRGDSAAYFCASSPRLNGYTFGSGTRLTVV.

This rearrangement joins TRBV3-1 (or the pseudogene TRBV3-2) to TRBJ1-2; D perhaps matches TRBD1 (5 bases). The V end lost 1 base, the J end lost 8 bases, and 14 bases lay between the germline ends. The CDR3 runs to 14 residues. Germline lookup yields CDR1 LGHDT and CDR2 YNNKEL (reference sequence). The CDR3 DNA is TGTGCCAGCAGCCAAGGCGCCACCCAGGGAGGCTACACCTTC. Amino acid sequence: CASSQGATQGGYTF.

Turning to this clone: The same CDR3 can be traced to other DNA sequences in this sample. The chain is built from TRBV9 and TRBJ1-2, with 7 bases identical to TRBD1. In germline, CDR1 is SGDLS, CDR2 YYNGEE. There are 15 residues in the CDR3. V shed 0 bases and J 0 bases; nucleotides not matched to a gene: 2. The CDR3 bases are TGTGCCAGCAGCGTAGCGACAGGGCCTAACTATGGCTACACCTTC. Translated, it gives CASSVATGPNYGYTF.

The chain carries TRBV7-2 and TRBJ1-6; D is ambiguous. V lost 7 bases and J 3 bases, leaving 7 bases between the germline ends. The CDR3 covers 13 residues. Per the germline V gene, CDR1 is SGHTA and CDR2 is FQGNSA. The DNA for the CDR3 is TGTGCCAGCACCGGGAGCTATAATTCACCCCTCCACTTT. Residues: CASTGSYNSPLHF.